The 10 T cell receptor beta chains below come from one sample, sequenced in a study of blood T cell repertoires in COVID-19. The assay was immunoSEQ multiplex PCR, and TCRdb's table has in-frame clones only and misses some. Among 52,000 or so clones listed, 88% were seen once. What was sequenced was peripheral blood. All receptors derive from a woman between 65 and 79 years old with active COVID-19.

This chain links TRBV30 with TRBJ1-4; no firm D call. Germline CDR1 GTSNPN, CDR2 SVGIG (reference sequence). This CDR3 is built from 15 residues. CDR3: CAHGHPQAMNEKLFF. CDR3 nucleotides: TGTGCTCATGGCCACCCTCAGGCGATGAATGAAAAACTGTTTTTT.

The chain employs TRBV5-5 and TRBJ1-6; D ambiguous. Trimming stripped 2 bases from V and 5 bases from J, with 11 bases between. This CDR3 has 15 amino acids. The germline V gene encodes CDR1 SGHKS and CDR2 YYEKEE (reference sequence). CDR3: CASSFGPENNSPLHF. DNA for the CDR3: TGTGCCAGCAGCTTTGGGCCAGAAAATAATTCACCCCTCCACTTT.

The table lists this clone with a count of one. The V gene is TRBV18, the J gene TRBJ1-3, with 8 bases lining up with TRBD1. V lost 2 bases to trimming and J lost 0 bases; unmatched junction nucleotides: 0. CDR1 is KGHSH and CDR2 is LQKENI in the germline V gene. CDR3 length: 15 residues. CDR3 DNA: TGTGCCAGCTCACCAGGGACAGGCTCTGGAAACACCATATATTTT. This sequence encodes CASSPGTGSGNTIYF. Full variable domain (outside the CDR3, taken from reference TRBV18 and TRBJ1-3): NAGVMQNPRHLVRRRGQEARLRCSPMKGHSHVYWYRQLPEEGLKFMVYLQKENIIDESGMPKERFSAEFPKEGPSILRIQQVVRGDSAAYFCASSPGTGSGNTIYFGEGSWLTVV.

CDR3 DNA sequence: TGCAGTGCGTTATCCTACGAGCAGTACTTC. Translation gives CSALSYEQYF. V is TRBV20-1 and J is TRBJ2-7, with D hard to call. The CDR3 covers 10 residues. The V end was cut by 6 bases, the J end by 1 base, with 4 bases between. From germline, CDR1 is DFQATT and CDR2 SNEGSKA (reference sequence).

This clone was observed a handful of times. The chain recombines TRBV7-9 with TRBJ2-7; D may be TRBD1 (5 bases). This CDR3 region has 12 residues. Trimming pared 4 bases from V and 2 bases from J, leaving 6 bases between. Germline CDR1 SEHNR, CDR2 FQNEAQ (reference sequence). The CDR3 region is CASSWGAYEQYF. For the CDR3, the DNA is TGTGCCAGCAGCTGGGGCGCCTACGAGCAGTACTTC.

The chain couples TRBV13 to TRBJ1-1, with D perhaps matching TRBD1 (5 bases). V shed 0 bases and J shed 4 bases, with 18 bases lying between them. The germline V gene encodes CDR1 PRHDT and CDR2 FYEKMQ (reference sequence). There are 17 residues in the CDR3. The CDR3 is CASSLGLGPTVGTEAFF. CDR3 in DNA: TGTGCCAGCAGCTTAGGTCTGGGGCCGACGGTGGGCACTGAAGCTTTCTTT.

This chain connects TRBV18 to TRBJ2-1, with 8 nucleotides matching TRBD2. V was clipped by 0 bases and J by 8 bases; unmatched bases: 6. The germline CDR1 and CDR2 sequences are KGHSH and LQKENI. The CDR3 runs to 15 residues. The DNA of the CDR3 is TGTGCCAGCTCACCACCGGGACTAGGCTTCGATGAGCAGTTCTTC. Its translation is CASSPPGLGFDEQFF. The full variable domain, rest sourced from reference TRBV18 and TRBJ2-1, is NAGVMQNPRHLVRRRGQEARLRCSPMKGHSHVYWYRQLPEEGLKFMVYLQKENIIDESGMPKERFSAEFPKEGPSILRIQQVVRGDSAAYFCASSPPGLGFDEQFFGPGTRLTVL.

V usage is TRBV7-7 and J usage is TRBJ2-3, with D unresolved. Germline V lookup: CDR1 SSHAT, CDR2 FNYEAQ (reference sequence). The length of the CDR3 is 14 residues. V dropped 5 bases and J dropped 0 bases, with 9 bases sitting between them. Here the CDR3 reads CASSLRASTDTQYF. CDR3 coding DNA: TGTGCCAGCAGCCTCCGAGCTAGCACAGATACGCAGTATTTT.

This sequence joins TRBV5-1 and TRBJ2-7; D unresolved. Germline V gene data show CDR1 as SGHRS and CDR2 as YFSETQ. V lost 7 bases to trimming and J lost 0 bases, with 8 bases between them. The CDR3 is 12 residues long. CDR3 residues: CASSPSSYEQYF. The CDR3 nucleotides read TGCGCCAGCTCTCCTAGCTCCTACGAGCAGTACTTC.

This chain connects TRBV27 to TRBJ2-7; 16 bases are shared with TRBD2. CDR3 length: 17 residues. CDR1 and CDR2 (germline): MNHEY, SMNVEV (reference sequence). V shed 3 bases, J shed 5 bases, and the junction held 7 bases outside the gene matches. The CDR3 sequence is CASSLRGLAGGPHEQYF. Written as DNA, the CDR3 is TGTGCCAGCAGTTTGAGGGGACTAGCGGGAGGGCCCCACGAGCAGTACTTC.